This TCR beta chain was found in a study of shared clonotypes between healthy human individuals. The CDR3 is 14 residues long. CDR1 and CDR2 (germline): SGHDT, YYEEEE. Unmatched junction bases numbered 6, after V lost 1 base and J lost 6 bases. The method was immunoSEQ multiplex PCR; TCRdb's version includes in-frame clones alone and lacks a portion of them. Of about 530,000 clones listed, roughly 85% were seen once; the top ten hold around 13%. In this sample, this clone turned up once. The donors were adults (healthy and HIV-negative) with no recent acute infections or vaccinations. This sequence joins TRBV5-6 and TRBJ1-2; 7 nucleotides agree with TRBD1. Material: PBMCs. The origin of this receptor is a woman aged 40 to 55 in good health. Some clones in this sample may be carry-over from other donors' samples. CDR3 loop: CASSLPGTENGYTF. The DNA for the CDR3 is TGTGCCAGCAGCTTGCCTGGGACAGAGAATGGCTACACCTTC.